This TCR beta chain is drawn from a study of blood T cells in healthy people across ages. Germline CDR1 DFQATT, CDR2 SNEGSKA (reference sequence). The CDR3 has 12 amino acids. A J-beta primer mix and a sample-barcoded 5' primer were used in a second PCR of about 7 to 12 cycles. TCRdb re-analysed the 5' RACE reads in MiXCR, keeping a single row per CDR3 protein. The data hold hundreds of thousands of distinct CDR3 sequences, with less than 45% observed a single time. This clonotype was seen a few times. J is TRBJ2-5 and V is TRBV20-1; tentative D call: TRBD2 (5 bases). The J call could be wrong; TRBJ2-7 is a better fit for the DNA end. Sequencing was carried out using blood. The sequence was obtained from a man older than 75 in good health. Here the CDR3 DNA reads TGCAGTGCCTCTCCGACGGGGAGCGAGCAGTACTTC. Amino acids: CSASPTGSEQYF.